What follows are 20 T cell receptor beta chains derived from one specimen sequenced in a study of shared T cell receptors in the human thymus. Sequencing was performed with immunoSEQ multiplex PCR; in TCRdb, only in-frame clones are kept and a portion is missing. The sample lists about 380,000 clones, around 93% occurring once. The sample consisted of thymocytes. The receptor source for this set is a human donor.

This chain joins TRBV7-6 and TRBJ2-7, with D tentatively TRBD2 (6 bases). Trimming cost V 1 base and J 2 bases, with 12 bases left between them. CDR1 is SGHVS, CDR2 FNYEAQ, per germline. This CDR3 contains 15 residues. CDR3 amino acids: CASSLGGTSPYEQYF. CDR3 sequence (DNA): TGTGCCAGCAGCTTAGGGGGGACTTCTCCCTACGAGCAGTACTTC.

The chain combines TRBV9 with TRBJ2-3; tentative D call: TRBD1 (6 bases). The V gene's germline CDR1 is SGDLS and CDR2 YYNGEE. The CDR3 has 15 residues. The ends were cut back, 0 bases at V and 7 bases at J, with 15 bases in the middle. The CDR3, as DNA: TGTGCCAGCAGCGTAGAAGAGCCAGGGGATAATACGCAGTATTTT. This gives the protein CASSVEEPGDNTQYF.

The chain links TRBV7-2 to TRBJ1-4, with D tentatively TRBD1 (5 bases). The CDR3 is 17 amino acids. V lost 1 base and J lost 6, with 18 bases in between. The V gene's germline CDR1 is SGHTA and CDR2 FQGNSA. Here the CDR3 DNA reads TGTGCCAGCAGCTTAGTTTGGCAGGGCCTAAGGGATGAAAAACTGTTTTTT. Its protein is CASSLVWQGLRDEKLFF.

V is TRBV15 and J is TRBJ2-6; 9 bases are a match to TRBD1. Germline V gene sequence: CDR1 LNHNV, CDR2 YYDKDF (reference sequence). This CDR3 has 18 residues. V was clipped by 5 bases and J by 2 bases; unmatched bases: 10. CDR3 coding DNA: TGTGCCACCAGCCCACACAGGGGGCGCGGCGCTGGGGCCAACGTCCTGACTTTC. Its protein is CATSPHRGRGAGANVLTF.

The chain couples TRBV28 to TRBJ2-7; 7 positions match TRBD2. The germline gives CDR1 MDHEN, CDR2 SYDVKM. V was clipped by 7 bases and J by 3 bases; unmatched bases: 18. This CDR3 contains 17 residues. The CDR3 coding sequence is TGTGCCAGCACTGGAGCCCTGGCAGTAGCGGGTCGCTACGAGCAGTACTTC. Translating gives CASTGALAVAGRYEQYF.

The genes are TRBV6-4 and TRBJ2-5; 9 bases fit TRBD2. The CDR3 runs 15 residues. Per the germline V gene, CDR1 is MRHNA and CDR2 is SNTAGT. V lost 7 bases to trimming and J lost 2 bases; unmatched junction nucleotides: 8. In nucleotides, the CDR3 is TGTGCCAGCACCTTAGCGGGAGAGGGGCAAGAGACCCAGTACTTC. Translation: CASTLAGEGQETQYF.

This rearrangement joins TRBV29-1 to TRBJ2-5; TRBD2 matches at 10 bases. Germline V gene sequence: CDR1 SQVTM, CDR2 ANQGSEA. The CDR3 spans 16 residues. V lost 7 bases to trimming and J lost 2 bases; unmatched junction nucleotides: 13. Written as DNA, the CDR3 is TGCAGCGGAGCTAGCGGGAGTTCTTATTCTCAAGAGACCCAGTACTTC. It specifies CSGASGSSYSQETQYF.

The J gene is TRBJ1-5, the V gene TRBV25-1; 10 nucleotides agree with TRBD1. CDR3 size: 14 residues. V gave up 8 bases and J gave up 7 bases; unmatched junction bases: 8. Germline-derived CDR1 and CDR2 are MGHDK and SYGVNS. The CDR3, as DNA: TGTGCCAGCGGCGGGACAGGGGAAGGACAGCCCCAGCATTTT. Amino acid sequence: CASGGTGEGQPQHF.

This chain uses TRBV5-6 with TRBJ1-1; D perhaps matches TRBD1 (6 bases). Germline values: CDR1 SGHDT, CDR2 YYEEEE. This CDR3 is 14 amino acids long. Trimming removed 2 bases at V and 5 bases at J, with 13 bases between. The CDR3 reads CASSLGQRLTEAFF. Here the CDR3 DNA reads TGTGCCAGCAGCTTAGGACAGCGATTAACTGAAGCTTTCTTT.

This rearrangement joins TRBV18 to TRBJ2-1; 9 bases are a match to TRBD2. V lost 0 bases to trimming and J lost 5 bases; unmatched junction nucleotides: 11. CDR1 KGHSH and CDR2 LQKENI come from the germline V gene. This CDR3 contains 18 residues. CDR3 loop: CASSPPSSGRMRDNEQFF. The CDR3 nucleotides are TGTGCCAGCTCACCACCGTCCAGCGGGAGGATGCGCGACAATGAGCAGTTCTTC. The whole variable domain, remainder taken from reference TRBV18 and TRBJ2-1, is NAGVMQNPRHLVRRRGQEARLRCSPMKGHSHVYWYRQLPEEGLKFMVYLQKENIIDESGMPKERFSAEFPKEGPSILRIQQVVRGDSAAYFCASSPPSSGRMRDNEQFFGPGTRLTVL.

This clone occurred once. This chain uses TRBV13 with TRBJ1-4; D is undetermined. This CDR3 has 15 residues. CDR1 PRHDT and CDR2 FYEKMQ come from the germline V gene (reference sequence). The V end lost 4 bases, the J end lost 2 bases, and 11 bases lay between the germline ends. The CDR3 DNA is TGTGCCAGCAGCTCCGGGATTGGGACTAATGAAAAACTGTTTTTT. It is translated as CASSSGIGTNEKLFF.

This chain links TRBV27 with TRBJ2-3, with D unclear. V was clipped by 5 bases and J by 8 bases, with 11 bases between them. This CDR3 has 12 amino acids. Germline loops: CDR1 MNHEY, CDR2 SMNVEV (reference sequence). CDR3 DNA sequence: TGTGCCAGCAGTCCCCCCTCCGGTACGCAGTATTTT. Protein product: CASSPPSGTQYF.

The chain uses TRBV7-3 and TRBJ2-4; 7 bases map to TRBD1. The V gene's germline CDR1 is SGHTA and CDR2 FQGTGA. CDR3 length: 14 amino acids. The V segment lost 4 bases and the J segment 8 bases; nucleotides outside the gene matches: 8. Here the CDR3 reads CASSSTGSVDIQYF. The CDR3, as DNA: TGTGCCAGCAGCTCGACAGGGTCGGTGGACATTCAGTACTTC. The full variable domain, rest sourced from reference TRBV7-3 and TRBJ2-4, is GAGVSQTPSNKVTEKGKYVELRCDPISGHTALYWYRQSLGQGPEFLIYFQGTGAADDSGLPNDRFFAVRPEGSVSTLKIQRTERGDSAVYLCASSSTGSVDIQYFGAGTRLSVL.

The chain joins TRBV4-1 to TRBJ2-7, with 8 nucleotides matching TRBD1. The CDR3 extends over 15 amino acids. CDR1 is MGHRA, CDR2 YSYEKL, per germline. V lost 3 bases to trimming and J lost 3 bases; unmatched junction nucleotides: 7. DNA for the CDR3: TGCGCCAGCAGCCACGACAGGGGTTCCGACTACGAGCAGTACTTC. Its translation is CASSHDRGSDYEQYF.

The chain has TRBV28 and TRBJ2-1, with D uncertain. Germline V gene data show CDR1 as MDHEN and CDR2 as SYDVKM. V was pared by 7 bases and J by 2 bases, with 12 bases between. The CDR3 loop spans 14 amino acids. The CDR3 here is CASNDKETYNEQFF. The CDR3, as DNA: TGTGCCAGCAACGACAAAGAGACCTACAATGAGCAGTTCTTC.

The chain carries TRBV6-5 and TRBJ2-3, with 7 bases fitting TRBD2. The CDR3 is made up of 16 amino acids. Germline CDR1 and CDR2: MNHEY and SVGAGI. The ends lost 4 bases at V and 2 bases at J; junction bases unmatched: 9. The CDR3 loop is CASSFEAGESTDTQYF. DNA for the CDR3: TGTGCCAGCAGTTTTGAGGCGGGAGAATCCACAGATACGCAGTATTTT.

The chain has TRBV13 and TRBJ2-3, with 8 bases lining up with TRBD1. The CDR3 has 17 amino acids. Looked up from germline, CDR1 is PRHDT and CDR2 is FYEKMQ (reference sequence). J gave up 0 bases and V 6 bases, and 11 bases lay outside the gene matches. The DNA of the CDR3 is TGTGCCAGCAGACACTCCACAGGGGGGCATAGCACAGATACGCAGTATTTT. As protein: CASRHSTGGHSTDTQYF.

The CDR3 here is CASSERIAGANGELFF. For the CDR3, the DNA is TGCGCCAGCAGTGAGAGGATAGCGGGAGCGAACGGGGAGCTGTTTTTT. The chain recombines TRBV10-2 with TRBJ2-2, with 9 bases lining up with TRBD2. CDR3 size: 16 residues. After removal of 2 bases from V and 7 bases from J, the junction contained 8 bases not matched to a gene. The germline V gene encodes CDR1 WSHSY and CDR2 SAAADI.

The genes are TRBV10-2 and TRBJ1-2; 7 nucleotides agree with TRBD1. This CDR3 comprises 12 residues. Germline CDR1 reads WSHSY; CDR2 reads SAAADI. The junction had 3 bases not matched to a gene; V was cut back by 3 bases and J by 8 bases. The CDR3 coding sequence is TGCGCCAGCAGTGACAGGGGGGACGGCTACACCTTC. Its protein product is CASSDRGDGYTF.

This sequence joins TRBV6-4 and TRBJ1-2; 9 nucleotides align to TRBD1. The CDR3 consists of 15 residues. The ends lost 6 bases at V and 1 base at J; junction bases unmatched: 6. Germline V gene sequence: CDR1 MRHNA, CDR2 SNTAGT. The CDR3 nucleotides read TGTGCCAGCAGCGCTGACAGGGGGGATAACTATGGCTACACCTTC. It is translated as CASSADRGDNYGYTF.